What follows are 20 T cell receptor beta chains derived from one specimen sequenced in a study of T cell repertoires in cytomegalovirus infection. TCRdb re-analysed the reads in MiXCR, keeping a single row per CDR3 protein. Of more than 650,000 distinct CDR3 sequences listed, under 40% were seen once; the top ten hold roughly 2.8%. Input material: PBMCs. These receptors were collected from a human donor in good health (CMV status not recorded). Some clones in this sample may be carry-over from other donors' samples.

This clonotype showed up many times. The chain recombines TRBV7-2 with TRBJ1-2; a weak D match, TRBD1 (6 bases). V was trimmed by 4 bases and J by 5 bases, leaving 14 bases between them. The germline V gene encodes CDR1 SGHTA and CDR2 FQGNSA. The CDR3 is 14 amino acids. The CDR3 coding sequence is TGTGCCAGCAGCTCAACAGCCGGACAGTATGGCTACACCTTC. It codes for CASSSTAGQYGYTF.

V and J are TRBV7-8 and TRBJ2-2; 10 bases fit TRBD1. CDR1 is SGHVS, CDR2 FQNEAQ, per germline. The CDR3 length is 15 residues. The junction had 7 bases not matched to a gene; V was cut back by 5 bases and J by 7 bases. The CDR3, as DNA: TGTGCCAGCAGCCGGACAGGGGGTCATATCGGGGAGCTGTTTTTT. Translated, it gives CASSRTGGHIGELFF.

V and J are TRBV10-3 and TRBJ1-1; D is uncertain. Trimming left V 7 bases short and J 0 bases short, with 3 bases between. From germline, CDR1 is ENHRY and CDR2 SYGVKD. This CDR3 has 11 residues. The CDR3 reads CAIKVNTEAFF. The CDR3 DNA reads as TGTGCCATCAAGGTGAACACTGAAGCTTTCTTT.

V usage is TRBV7-2 and J usage is TRBJ1-2, with D maybe TRBD1 (5 bases). Trimming cost V 6 bases and J 5 bases, with 13 bases left between them. CDR1 is SGHTA and CDR2 is FQGNSA in the germline V gene. The CDR3 length is 13 residues. The CDR3 region is CASSFSSGYGYTF. CDR3 nucleotide sequence: TGTGCCAGCAGTTTTTCCTCAGGGTATGGCTACACCTTC.

J is TRBJ1-3 and V is TRBV9, with D perhaps TRBD1 (5 bases). The CDR3 totals 17 residues. In germline, CDR1 is SGDLS, CDR2 YYNGEE. V lost 4 bases, J lost 0 bases, and 17 bases lay in between. CDR3 DNA: TGTGCCAGCAGCCCTCGAGCCGGGACGACCTCTGGAAACACCATATATTTT. It encodes CASSPRAGTTSGNTIYF.

The genes are TRBV12-3 or TRBV12-4 and TRBJ2-1, with TRBD1 matching 7 bases. The junction had 8 bases not matched to a gene; V was cut back by 3 bases and J by 6 bases. The CDR3 sequence is 15 residues long. The chain's CDR3 is CASSLIQGMFNEQFF. CDR3 DNA: TGTGCCAGCAGTTTGATACAGGGGATGTTCAATGAGCAGTTCTTC.

This chain uses TRBV7-9 with TRBJ1-1; D is possibly TRBD1 (6 bases). In germline, CDR1 is SEHNR, CDR2 FQNEAQ (reference sequence). The V end was cut by 4 bases, the J end by 3 bases, with 12 bases between. This CDR3 comprises 14 residues. The CDR3 loop is CASSSEGVDTEAFF. DNA for the CDR3: TGTGCCAGCAGCTCAGAGGGGGTCGACACTGAAGCTTTCTTT.

The rearrangement uses TRBV7-8 and TRBJ2-4; possible D gene TRBD2, 5 bases. Trimming took 1 base from V and 0 from J, leaving 13 bases between them. CDR3 length: 17 amino acids. CDR1 is SGHVS and CDR2 is FQNEAQ in the germline V gene. The CDR3 sequence: CASSLVGGPRAKNIQYF. In DNA form, the CDR3 reads TGTGCCAGCAGCTTAGTCGGAGGACCTCGAGCCAAAAACATTCAGTACTTC.

The chain joins TRBV7-2 to TRBJ2-5; D possibly corresponds to TRBD1 (6 bases). The V end was cut by 5 bases, the J end by 5 bases, with 18 bases between. The CDR3 runs 15 residues. Germline CDR1 and CDR2: SGHTA and FQGNSA. This CDR3 is CASSPRGGRGETQYF. The CDR3 bases are TGTGCCAGCAGCCCAAGAGGGGGACGGGGCGAGACCCAGTACTTC.

The chain couples TRBV20-1 to TRBJ2-1; weak D call: TRBD1 (5 bases). The CDR3 is 13 amino acids. V lost 3 bases and J lost 3, with 9 bases in between. Germline loops: CDR1 DFQATT, CDR2 SNEGSKA (reference sequence). The CDR3 reads CSARGRSYNEQFF. The CDR3 coding sequence is TGCAGTGCTAGGGGGCGGAGCTACAATGAGCAGTTCTTC.

This clonotype was seen more than once but under ten times. This sequence joins TRBV10-3 and TRBJ2-2; 11 bases fit TRBD2. The CDR3 loop spans 14 amino acids. Germline V lookup: CDR1 ENHRY, CDR2 SYGVKD. J gave up 5 bases and V 6 bases, and 2 bases lay outside the gene matches. The CDR3 DNA is TGTGCCATCAGGGGGACTAGCGGAACCGGGGAGCTGTTTTTT. Translated, it gives CAIRGTSGTGELFF.

The chain joins TRBV6-6 to TRBJ1-4; D gene ambiguous. Germline loops: CDR1 MNHNY, CDR2 SVGAGI (reference sequence). The CDR3 extends over 13 amino acids. CDR3 region: CASTRSTNEKLFF. The CDR3 DNA reads as TGTGCTTCTACACGTTCAACTAATGAAAAACTGTTTTTT.

Of note for this clonotype: This clone may be a read error of a much larger clone one base away. This chain uses TRBV7-2 with TRBJ2-3; 7 nucleotides agree with TRBD2. This CDR3 is built from 17 residues. CDR1 and CDR2 (germline): SGHTA, FQGNSA. Here the CDR3 reads CASILSSSGGEGDTQYF. The CDR3 DNA reads TGTGCCAGCATCTTAAGCTCTAGCGGCGGAGAGGGTGATACGCAGTATTTT.

This clonotype has just a few counts. The chain couples TRBV5-6 to TRBJ1-1; 8 bases align to TRBD1. Trimming took 4 bases from V and 11 from J; bases not matched to a gene: 16. CDR1 is SGHDT and CDR2 is YYEEEE in the germline V gene. The CDR3 totals 15 residues. The CDR3, as DNA: TGTGCCAGCAGCCATCTCGATGTCAACAGGGGGTCGGCTTTCTTT. It translates to CASSHLDVNRGSAFF.

This clonotype has more than one count but fewer than ten. This chain links TRBV9 with TRBJ1-2; D gene unclear. The CDR3 length is 11 residues. CDR1 is SGDLS and CDR2 is YYNGEE in the germline V gene. Trimming pared 9 bases from V and 4 bases from J, leaving 10 bases between. As DNA, the CDR3 is TGTGCCACCTTGGAGGTCTATGGCTACACCTTC. Its translation is CATLEVYGYTF.

J is TRBJ2-7 and V is TRBV4-2; D may correspond to TRBD1 or TRBD2 (5 bases each). Trimming stripped 0 bases from V and 5 bases from J, with 5 bases between. The CDR3 loop spans 12 amino acids. CDR1 is LGHNA and CDR2 is YNFKEQ in the germline V gene. The CDR3 bases are TGTGCCAGCAGCCAAGAGGGGGACGAGCAGTACTTC. Translation: CASSQEGDEQYF.

CDR3 DNA sequence: TGTGCCAGCAGTGAAGCGGGCGGGGTGGGTCAGCCCCAGCATTTT. The encoded protein is CASSEAGGVGQPQHF. The chain recombines TRBV6-1 with TRBJ1-5; D unresolved. The CDR3 sequence is 15 residues long. Germline loops: CDR1 MNHNS, CDR2 SASEGT. Trimming stripped 0 bases from V and 6 bases from J, with 12 bases between.

About this clonotype itself: A clone one base away is much larger, so this may be a read error. The chain recombines TRBV7-2 with TRBJ1-6, with 11 nucleotides matching TRBD1. J lost 8 bases, V lost 5 bases, and 14 bases had no gene match. The length of the CDR3 is 18 residues. In germline, CDR1 is SGHTA, CDR2 FQGNSA. The CDR3 sequence is CASSPWTGGALGDSPLHF. CDR3 sequence (DNA): TGTGCCAGCAGCCCCTGGACAGGGGGCGCGTTGGGCGATTCACCCCTCCACTTT.

At least ten counts were recorded for this clonotype. V gene TRBV12-3 or TRBV12-4 combines with J gene TRBJ1-2; possible D gene TRBD1, 5 bases. V shed 3 bases and J shed 7 bases, with 15 bases lying between them. This CDR3 has 14 residues. The CDR3: CASSLGGGYAGYTF. DNA of the CDR3: TGTGCCAGCAGTTTGGGGGGGGGTTATGCTGGCTACACCTTC.

This chain uses TRBV24-1 with TRBJ2-6; D is unresolved. CDR1 is KGHDR and CDR2 is SFDVKD in the germline V gene. V was trimmed by 4 bases and J by 1 base, leaving 4 bases between them. This CDR3 is 14 amino acids long. CDR3 protein: CATSESSGANVLTF. The CDR3 coding sequence is TGTGCCACCAGTGAGTCATCTGGGGCCAACGTCCTGACTTTC.